This TCR beta chain was captured by sequencing in a study of response to subunit inactivated influenza vaccine. Study observations and caveats: Authors suggested few new T cells are recruited by each seasonal influenza vaccination.

TCRdb reprocessed the RT-PCR reads via MiXCR and lists one record per CDR3 protein. The profile shows more than 550,000 distinct CDR3 sequences, about an eighth of them singletons. Points on this clonotype: Antigen specificity is unknown.

This TCR derives from a man aged 45 to 65 who received an inactivated influenza vaccine. The sample here was PBMCs from blood, taken on the day of vaccination.

CDR3 bases: TGCGCCAGCAGCCCGAACTTGGAACCCGGGGAGCTGTTTTTT. This codes for CASSPNLEPGELFF. V and J are TRBV4-3 and TRBJ2-2; D is ambiguous. This CDR3 comprises 14 residues. Germline assignment: CDR1 LGHNA and CDR2 YSLEER. V was clipped by 4 bases and J by 6 bases, with 12 bases between them.